This TCR beta chain was recorded in a study of T-cell reconstitution after alpha-beta-depleted transplantation in children. Comment on this clonotype: One junction end disagrees with the germline gene, perhaps due to a read error.

TCRbeta library construction was performed incorporating unique molecular identifiers. Each CDR3 protein gets one entry after TCRdb re-called the PCR reads with MiXCR. Found here are some 390,000 distinct CDR3 sequences, around 21% of them singletons; the top ten hold approximately 3.8%. The CDR3 runs to 14 residues. Germline lookup yields CDR1 MNHEY and CDR2 SMNVEV (reference sequence). The receptor comes from a human donor who donated a stem cell graft to a child with acute myeloid leukemia. The gene calls are TRBV27 and TRBJ2-1; TRBD2 agrees at 8 bases. The specimen comprised PBMCs from the stem cell graft donor, sampled from the stem cell graft. CDR3 region: CASRLQAGGHEQLF. The CDR3 coding sequence is TGTGCCAGCAGACTTCAGGCGGGGGGACATGAGCAGTTATTC.